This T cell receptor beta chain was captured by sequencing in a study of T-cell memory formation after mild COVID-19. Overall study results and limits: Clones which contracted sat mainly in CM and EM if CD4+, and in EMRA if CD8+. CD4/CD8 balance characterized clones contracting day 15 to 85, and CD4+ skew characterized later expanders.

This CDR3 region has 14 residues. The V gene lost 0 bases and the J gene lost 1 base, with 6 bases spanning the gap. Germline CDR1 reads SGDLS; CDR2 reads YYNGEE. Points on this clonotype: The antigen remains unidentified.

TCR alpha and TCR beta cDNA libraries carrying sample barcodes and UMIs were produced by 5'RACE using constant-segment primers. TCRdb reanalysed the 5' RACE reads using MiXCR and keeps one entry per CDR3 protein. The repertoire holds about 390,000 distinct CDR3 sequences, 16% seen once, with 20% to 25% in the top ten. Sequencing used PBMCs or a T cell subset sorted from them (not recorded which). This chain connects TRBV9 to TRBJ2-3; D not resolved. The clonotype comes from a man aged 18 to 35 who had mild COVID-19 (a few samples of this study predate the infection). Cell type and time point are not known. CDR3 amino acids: CASSVGEGTDTQYF. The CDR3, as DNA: TGTGCCAGCAGCGTAGGTGAGGGCACAGATACGCAGTATTTT.